This T cell receptor (beta chain) was sequenced in a study of CD8 T cells in ankylosing spondylitis. Study findings and constraints: Prior work had noted some motif variants in reactive arthritis blood and synovial fluid. Disease-associated clones were reportedly significantly overrepresented in matched ankylosing spondylitis synovial fluid. A TCR beta motif made of eight highly homologous variants seemed typical of ankylosing spondylitis blood.

The authors made TCR beta libraries by quantitative 5'-RACE with molecular barcodes. TCRdb used MiXCR to reprocess the 5' RACE reads, holding one entry per CDR3 protein. The sample has under 85,000 distinct CDR3 sequences, about 5% seen once. The sample holds many counts of this clonotype. Its antigen is currently unknown. Germline assignment: CDR1 SGHTA and CDR2 FQGTGA. Trimming left V 1 base short and J 3 bases short, with 12 bases between. The CDR3 spans 16 residues. This sequence was found in a male donor with ankylosing spondylitis or in good health (not recorded which). The sample comprised blood, either unsorted or a sorted T cell fraction (not recorded which). The genes are TRBV7-3 and TRBJ2-2; D possibly corresponds to TRBD1 (5 bases). In DNA, the CDR3 is TGTGCCAGCAGCTTAAGATGGACACTCGACACCGGGGAGCTGTTTTTT. It translates to CASSLRWTLDTGELFF.